This T cell receptor beta chain appears in the sequencing data of a study of T cells in localized non-small cell lung cancer. Only in-frame clones appear in the TCRdb table, and some are missing; sequencing was by immunoSEQ multiplex PCR. The sample carries tens of thousands of clones, about four fifths recorded once. Points from the study as a whole: Patients showing higher blood T cell density tended to see longer overall survival. The study detected a median about 57 of the top 100 tumor clones in adjacent lung.

As concerns this clone: Its antigen remains unknown.

The sequence derives from a male donor at least 60 years old with stage II squamous cell lung carcinoma. The source material was peripheral blood, sampled before any cancer treatment.

This chain's CDR3 is CATSSKKGTVGNTIYF. The CDR3 DNA follows: TGTGCCACCAGCAGTAAAAAGGGGACCGTTGGAAACACCATATATTTT. The gene calls are TRBV15 and TRBJ1-3, with D tentatively TRBD1 (5 bases). Trimming left V 3 bases short and J 3 bases short, with 15 bases between. The germline V gene encodes CDR1 LNHNV and CDR2 YYDKDF (reference sequence). CDR3 length equals 16 residues.